Listed below are T cell receptor beta chains from one sample, sequenced in a study of PD-1 blockade in classical Hodgkin lymphoma. Clones were sequenced by immunoSEQ multiplex PCR, and TCRdb holds only the in-frame ones, with some missing. The sample shows over 50,000 clones, roughly 86% of them seen only once. This specimen was peripheral blood mononuclear cells (PBMCs), taken before the fourth cycle of nivolumab. These receptors were obtained from a human donor with classical Hodgkin lymphoma. Each CDR3 is given without its conserved first and last residue.

CDR3 length: 14
V gene: TRBV28
CDR3 protein: ASSLTGRGSLRELF

CDR3 length: 14
V gene: TRBV9
CDR3 protein: ASSDQPGTSRYEQF

CDR3 length: 17
V gene: TRBV28
CDR3 protein: ASSLFKRESPVGTGELF

CDR3 length: 13
V gene: TRBV9
CDR3 protein: ASSVAGTGGAEQY

CDR3 length: 13
V gene: TRBV10-3
CDR3 protein: AIRPQGLGTDTQY

CDR3 length: 9
V gene: TRBV10-3
CDR3 protein: AISEVNEQF

CDR3 length: 15
V gene: TRBV27
CDR3 protein: ASSTTSRAGEGYEQY

CDR3 length: 13
V gene: TRBV5-1
CDR3 protein: ASSLTGSRSEKLF

CDR3 length: 12
V gene: TRBV5-1
CDR3 protein: ASSLAGTGGGYT

CDR3 length: 13
V gene: TRBV5-1
CDR3 protein: ASSPGTGSSYEQY

CDR3 length: 12
V gene: TRBV9
CDR3 protein: ASSVGGVSYEQY

CDR3 length: 15
V gene: TRBV9
CDR3 protein: ASSVDRGLSGANVLT

CDR3 length: 13
V gene: TRBV10-3
CDR3 protein: AISGTSGSYNEQF

CDR3 length: 13
V gene: TRBV10-1
CDR3 protein: ASRDYPTGTDTQY

CDR3 length: 14
V gene: TRBV18
CDR3 protein: ASSPPIHATTHEQF

CDR3 length: 12
V gene: TRBV10-3
CDR3 protein: AISDGGEGQPQH

CDR3 length: 12
V gene: TRBV28
CDR3 protein: ASSLGLPSYEQY

CDR3 length: 11
V gene: TRBV11-2
CDR3 protein: ASSLEGLYEQY

CDR3 length: 14
V gene: TRBV28
CDR3 protein: ASSSDRPNSYNEQF

CDR3 length: 13
V gene: TRBV6-6
CDR3 protein: ASRDTGGGQETQY

CDR3 length: 16
V gene: TRBV27
CDR3 protein: ATSRFPPSGTSHFEQY

CDR3 length: 12
V gene: TRBV4-2
CDR3 protein: ASSQRTGEQPQH

CDR3 length: 12
V gene: TRBV9
CDR3 protein: ASSVAGGAGELF

CDR3 length: 14
V gene: TRBV4-2
CDR3 protein: ASSLPWNGSNDEQF

CDR3 length: 12
V gene: TRBV14
CDR3 protein: ASSPERFQETQY

CDR3 length: 14
V gene: TRBV7-2
CDR3 protein: ASSFGQGYMNTEAF

CDR3 length: 13
V gene: TRBV28
CDR3 protein: ASSLDWQGGHEQY

CDR3 length: 9
V gene: TRBV5-1
CDR3 protein: ASSLESEQY

CDR3 length: 14
V gene: TRBV5-6
CDR3 protein: ASSPGTGGGGETQY

CDR3 length: 14
V gene: TRBV7-3
CDR3 protein: ASSSSLAGGRGEQF

CDR3 length: 11
V gene: TRBV4-1
CDR3 protein: ASSQETWETQY

CDR3 length: 13
V gene: TRBV4-2
CDR3 protein: ASSQDHDTSYEQY

CDR3 length: 11
V gene: TRBV18
CDR3 protein: ASSLRDFEKLF

CDR3 length: 14
V gene: TRBV19
CDR3 protein: ASSTRTSGPTDTQY

CDR3 length: 11
V gene: TRBV2
CDR3 protein: ASKGRTWNEQF